The 11 T cell receptor beta chains given below trace back to one sample, sequenced in a study of T cells in tumors after PD-1 blockade. TCRdb keeps only in-frame clones here, not all; method: immunoSEQ multiplex PCR. This sample has 60,000 to 75,000 clones, with approximately 79% found just once. The sequenced sample was PBMCs, obtained after anti-PD-1 treatment. Source of these receptors: a human donor with basal cell carcinoma.

The sample holds one count of this clone. The rearrangement links TRBV30 to TRBJ2-3; a weak D match, TRBD1 (6 bases). Trimming stripped 1 base from V and 8 bases from J, with 7 bases between. The CDR3 has 11 residues. Germline CDR1 reads GTSNPN; CDR2 reads SVGIG (reference sequence). The CDR3 DNA sequence: TGTGCCTGGAGTGACAGGGTTACGCAGTATTTT. Residues: CAWSDRVTQYF.

This chain links TRBV19 with TRBJ1-6; D gene uncertain. V was cut by 6 bases and J by 0 bases, with 6 bases left in between. CDR3 size: 14 residues. The V gene's germline CDR1 is LNHDA and CDR2 SQIVND (reference sequence). CDR3 bases: TGTGCCAGTAGCATAAGCTCCTATAATTCACCCCTCCACTTT. It is translated as CASSISSYNSPLHF.

This rearrangement joins TRBV6-5 to TRBJ1-5, with 9 bases fitting TRBD1. V shed 6 bases and J 6 bases; nucleotides not matched to a gene: 9. The CDR3 is 15 amino acids. Germline assignment: CDR1 MNHEY and CDR2 SVGAGI. The chain's CDR3 is CASRPPGQGFQPQHF. The CDR3 DNA is TGTGCCAGCAGGCCCCCGGGACAGGGTTTTCAGCCCCAGCATTTT.

The gene calls are TRBV30 and TRBJ1-4; no clear D. V lost 1 base to trimming and J lost 6 bases, with 9 bases between them. The CDR3 has 13 amino acids. Germline V gene data show CDR1 as GTSNPN and CDR2 as SVGIG (reference sequence). The CDR3 DNA reads as TGTGCCTGGAGTGAAGGGCCCGATGAAAAACTGTTTTTT. Translating gives CAWSEGPDEKLFF.

This chain's CDR3 is CASSPDPTLEAFF. As DNA, the CDR3 is TGCGCCAGCAGCCCGGATCCTACATTGGAGGCTTTCTTT. The chain couples TRBV5-1 to TRBJ1-1, with unresolved D. This CDR3 contains 13 residues. V was cut by 4 bases and J by 11 bases, with 18 bases left in between. Per germline, CDR1 SGHRS and CDR2 YFSETQ.

This clone came up a few times. The rearrangement links TRBV6-6 to TRBJ2-5, with D uncertain. This CDR3 comprises 14 residues. CDR1 and CDR2 from the germline V gene are MNHNY and SVGAGI (reference sequence). The ends were cut back, 6 bases at V and 3 bases at J, with 14 bases in the middle. The CDR3 DNA follows: TGTGCCAGCAGCCCTTCCATGCTGGAAGAGACCCAGTACTTC. Protein sequence: CASSPSMLEETQYF.

V usage is TRBV11-1 and J usage is TRBJ1-4, with a possible D match to TRBD1 (5 bases). The germline CDR1 and CDR2 sequences are SGHAT and FQDESV (reference sequence). V lost 5 bases to trimming and J lost 8 bases, with 9 bases between them. The CDR3 sequence is 12 residues long. The CDR3 is CASSTDREKLFF. Written as DNA, the CDR3 is TGTGCCAGCAGCACCGACAGAGAAAAACTGTTTTTT.

The CDR3, as DNA: TGTGCCAGCAGTTTATTCACCGGGGAGCTGTTTTTT. Its translation: CASSLFTGELFF. The chain joins TRBV28 to TRBJ2-2; D unresolved. The CDR3 spans 12 residues. The V gene lost 1 base and the J gene lost 4 bases, with 1 base spanning the gap. CDR1 MDHEN and CDR2 SYDVKM come from the germline V gene.

This clone has just one count. CDR3 sequence reads: CASSQVGSSQETQYF. The CDR3 DNA reads as TGTGCCAGCAGCCAAGTAGGGAGCTCTCAAGAGACCCAGTACTTC. This rearrangement joins TRBV3-1 (or the pseudogene TRBV3-2) to TRBJ2-5; TRBD2 is a possible D gene (5 bases). Trimming stripped 1 base from V and 2 bases from J, with 11 bases between. The germline V gene encodes CDR1 LGHDT and CDR2 YNNKEL (reference sequence). The CDR3 runs 15 residues.

A note on this clone: The DNA is omitted, as the CDR3 cannot be located on it reliably, and the CDR3 follows TCRdb's listing. The genes are TRBV29-1 and TRBJ2-7; TRBD1, the D gene given by the table, was not confirmed from the DNA. The germline gives CDR1 SQVTM, CDR2 ANQGSEA. The CDR3 is 13 amino acids long, termini counted. The CDR3 sequence is CSVEVASGTGKSF.

The chain has TRBV19 and TRBJ2-1; 8 positions agree with TRBD2. Germline loops: CDR1 LNHDA, CDR2 SQIVND (reference sequence). This CDR3 region has 15 residues. With V trimmed by 7 bases and J by 7 bases, 12 bases remained unmatched. In nucleotides, the CDR3 is TGTGCCAGTAAAAAAGAGCGGGAGAGGGGGAATGAGCAGTTCTTC. This translates into CASKKERERGNEQFF.